The 27 T cell receptor beta chains in this list originate from one sample, sequenced in a study of T cell repertoires in cytomegalovirus infection. MiXCR was run by TCRdb on the reads, yielding one entry per CDR3 protein. The sample has a few hundred thousand distinct CDR3 sequences; approximately 14% are singletons. Material for sequencing was PBMCs. Every receptor here comes from a human donor in good health (CMV status not recorded). Some clones in this sample may be carry-over from other donors' samples.

CDR3: CSAAGVSTNEKLFF. The DNA for the CDR3 is TGCAGCGCCGCAGGCGTCTCAACTAATGAAAAACTGTTTTTT. V and J are TRBV29-1 and TRBJ1-4, with D unclear. This CDR3 spans 14 amino acids. CDR1 SQVTM and CDR2 ANQGSEA come from the germline V gene. V shed 7 bases and J shed 0 bases, with 12 bases lying between them.

This clonotype was observed at least ten times. The gene calls are TRBV20-1 and TRBJ1-6, with a tentative D call TRBD1 (5 bases). Per the germline V gene, CDR1 is DFQATT and CDR2 is SNEGSKA (reference sequence). The CDR3 is 16 amino acids. V dropped 2 bases and J dropped 14 bases, with 25 bases sitting between them. The CDR3 DNA reads TGCAGTGCTAGATCCCGGGACGGCGATCATGGGGTAACCCTCCACTTT. It translates to CSARSRDGDHGVTLHF.

This clonotype has a handful of counts. The chain couples TRBV7-3 to TRBJ2-2; D is unresolved. Germline V gene sequence: CDR1 SGHTA, CDR2 FQGTGA. This CDR3 is built from 14 residues. The V gene lost 5 bases and the J gene lost 6 bases, with 13 bases spanning the gap. The CDR3 coding sequence is TGTGCCAGCAGCCCCCATTTGGGTGCCGGGGAGCTGTTTTTT. Its translation: CASSPHLGAGELFF. Using reference TRBV7-3 and TRBJ2-2 for the parts outside the CDR3, the full variable domain is GAGVSQTPSNKVTEKGKYVELRCDPISGHTALYWYRQSLGQGPEFLIYFQGTGAADDSGLPNDRFFAVRPEGSVSTLKIQRTERGDSAVYLCASSPHLGAGELFFGEGSRLTVL.

J is TRBJ2-1 and V is TRBV29-1; D gene unclear. The CDR3 loop spans 13 amino acids. Trimming took 4 bases from V and 3 from J, leaving 10 bases between them. Germline V gives CDR1 SQVTM, CDR2 ANQGSEA. The CDR3 loop reads CSVARPLYNEQFF. The CDR3 coding sequence is TGCAGCGTTGCCCGTCCACTCTACAATGAGCAGTTCTTC.

A few counts support this clonotype. The V and J genes are TRBV25-1 and TRBJ2-3; TRBD2 aligns across 9 bases. The CDR3 covers 14 residues. J gave up 3 bases and V 5 bases, and 3 bases lay outside the gene matches. The germline V gene has CDR1 MGHDK and CDR2 SYGVNS. Here the CDR3 DNA reads TGTGCCAGCAGTCGTAGCGGGAGAACAGATACGCAGTATTTT. It is translated as CASSRSGRTDTQYF.

This clonotype was found a few times. The chain combines TRBV20-1 with TRBJ1-4; D is perhaps TRBD1 (5 bases). This CDR3 has 20 residues. Germline V gives CDR1 DFQATT, CDR2 SNEGSKA (reference sequence). Trimming pared 6 bases from V and 4 bases from J, leaving 33 bases between. The CDR3 region is CSAENFAGSGTLPDNEKLFF. The CDR3 nucleotides are TGCAGTGCCGAAAACTTCGCGGGATCCGGGACGCTACCGGATAATGAAAAACTGTTTTTT.

There are a few counts of this clonotype. The rearrangement joins TRBV20-1 to TRBJ1-4, with D unresolved. The ends were cut back, 0 bases at V and 6 bases at J, with 11 bases in the middle. Germline CDR1 DFQATT, CDR2 SNEGSKA (reference sequence). This CDR3 spans 14 amino acids. The DNA of the CDR3 is TGCAGTGCTAGAGATTCCCGCCTCCATGAAAAACTGTTTTTT. Translating it yields CSARDSRLHEKLFF.

The chain is built from TRBV10-3 and TRBJ2-1; TRBD2 aligns across 8 bases. V was clipped by 10 bases and J by 8 bases; unmatched bases: 16. Germline values: CDR1 ENHRY, CDR2 SYGVKD. The CDR3 sequence is 15 residues long. CDR3 nucleotides: TGTGCCACCATGGGGCCCAAGCGGGAGAGGGATGAGCAGTTCTTC. Translating gives CATMGPKRERDEQFF.

This clonotype appeared a few times. The rearrangement uses TRBV6-2 or TRBV6-3 and TRBJ2-1; no clear D gene. Germline CDR1 MNHEY, CDR2 SVGEGT. Trimming removed 2 bases from V and 0 bases from J, with 2 bases in between. The CDR3 has 13 residues. The CDR3 nucleotides read TGTGCCAGCAGTTACAACTCCTACAATGAGCAGTTCTTC. Its translation is CASSYNSYNEQFF.

This clonotype was detected once. The genes are TRBV5-1 and TRBJ2-3; the match to TRBD2 covers 10 bases. CDR1 and CDR2 from the germline V gene are SGHRS and YFSETQ. V lost 4 bases, J lost 5 bases, and 13 bases stayed unmatched. The CDR3 runs to 17 residues. CDR3 residues: CASSTGGASGSGDTQYF. The CDR3 bases are TGCGCCAGCAGCACGGGGGGGGCTAGCGGGAGTGGAGATACGCAGTATTTT.

This clonotype was picked up many times. V usage is TRBV6-2 or TRBV6-3 and J usage is TRBJ1-2; D is unclear. CDR3 size: 10 residues. Per germline, CDR1 MNHEY and CDR2 SVGEGT. Trimming pared 6 bases from V and 9 bases from J, leaving 8 bases between. The CDR3 DNA is TGTGCCAGCAGAGCCAAGAGCTACACCTTC. The encoded protein is CASRAKSYTF.

This clonotype has ten or more counts. V usage is TRBV10-3 and J usage is TRBJ1-1; D is uncertain. Trimming removed 2 bases at V and 1 base at J, with 8 bases between. The CDR3 loop spans 14 amino acids. The germline V gene encodes CDR1 ENHRY and CDR2 SYGVKD. The CDR3 DNA reads TGTGCCATCAGTGAGAGGGTTGGGAACACTGAAGCTTTCTTT. It is translated as CAISERVGNTEAFF.

This clonotype came up many times. V is TRBV7-4 and J is TRBJ2-1; D perhaps matches TRBD1 (6 bases). This CDR3 comprises 19 residues. V was shortened by 5 bases and J by 7 bases, with 30 bases between the two germline ends. Germline V gene data show CDR1 as SGHVT and CDR2 as SQSDAQ. The CDR3 nucleotides are TGTGCCAGCAGCCACTCCCCGCTACAGGGCGCTCGGCACGAAAATGAGCAGTTCTTC. This codes for CASSHSPLQGARHENEQFF.

This clonotype has a count of ten or more. The chain uses TRBV7-6 and TRBJ1-1; TRBD1 might be the D (6 bases). This CDR3 comprises 15 residues. The V and J ends lost 1 base and 0 bases respectively, with 9 bases between them. Germline CDR1 is SGHVS and CDR2 is FNYEAQ. The chain's CDR3 is CASSLVGGMNTEAFF. The CDR3, as DNA: TGTGCCAGCAGCTTAGTGGGGGGCATGAACACTGAAGCTTTCTTT.

This clonotype has at least ten counts. The chain links TRBV4-2 to TRBJ1-1; the D is unclear. Germline V CDR1 and CDR2: LGHNA, YNFKEQ. The CDR3 covers 12 residues. V shed 0 bases and J shed 5 bases, with 4 bases lying between them. The CDR3 bases are TGTGCCAGCAGCCAAGACAGAACTGAAGCTTTCTTT. Translating gives CASSQDRTEAFF.

This clonotype has at least ten counts. This chain uses TRBV19 with TRBJ2-6, with D unclear. There are 14 residues in the CDR3. Germline V lookup: CDR1 LNHDA, CDR2 SQIVND (reference sequence). V lost 2 bases and J lost 0, with 2 bases in between. CDR3 nucleotide sequence: TGTGCCAGTAGTATACTCTCTGGGGCCAACGTCCTGACTTTC. Translated: CASSILSGANVLTF.

This clonotype was counted many times. This chain joins TRBV19 and TRBJ2-6, with no clear D. CDR1 LNHDA and CDR2 SQIVND come from the germline V gene (reference sequence). V lost 8 bases to trimming and J lost 4 bases, with 9 bases between them. CDR3 length: 13 residues. The CDR3 DNA is TGTGCCAGTGAGCTCGGGGGGGCCAACGTCCTGACTTTC. Translated, it gives CASELGGANVLTF.

This clonotype was picked up many times. The chain carries TRBV7-2 and TRBJ2-1; tentatively, D is TRBD1 or TRBD2 (6 bases each). The CDR3 length is 16 residues. Germline values: CDR1 SGHTA, CDR2 FQGNSA. V was trimmed by 2 bases and J by 8 bases, leaving 19 bases between them. This CDR3 is CASSLNWGAAVDEQFF. The CDR3 bases are TGTGCCAGCAGCTTAAATTGGGGGGCCGCTGTCGATGAGCAGTTCTTC.

This clonotype was seen ten or more times. The rearrangement links TRBV7-3 to TRBJ2-1; 13 bases are shared with TRBD2. CDR3 length equals 14 residues. V lost 5 bases, J lost 7 bases, and 2 bases stayed unmatched. Germline CDR1 and CDR2: SGHTA and FQGTGA. The CDR3 nucleotides are TGTGCCAGCAGCCCGACTAGCGGGAGGAATGAGCAGTTCTTC. It yields the protein CASSPTSGRNEQFF.

V usage is TRBV7-3 and J usage is TRBJ1-1, with D possibly matching TRBD1 (5 bases). Germline CDR1 SGHTA, CDR2 FQGTGA. The CDR3 has 13 amino acids. V was cut by 5 bases and J by 3 bases, with 10 bases left in between. In nucleotides, the CDR3 is TGTGCCAGCAGCCCGGGACCCGACACTGAAGCTTTCTTT. The encoded protein is CASSPGPDTEAFF.

The chain carries TRBV20-1 and TRBJ2-3, with TRBD2 as a possible D gene (5 bases). Trimming took 0 bases from V and 6 from J, leaving 22 bases between them. Germline V lookup: CDR1 DFQATT, CDR2 SNEGSKA (reference sequence). The CDR3 runs 17 residues. CDR3 residues: CSARDPRPSGAQDTQYF. As DNA, the CDR3 is TGCAGTGCTAGAGATCCGAGACCCAGCGGAGCCCAGGATACGCAGTATTTT.

This clonotype was seen repeatedly, ten times or more. CDR3 amino acids: CASQRDTGELFF. As DNA, the CDR3 is TGTGCCAGCCAAAGGGACACCGGGGAGCTGTTTTTT. This chain uses TRBV2 with TRBJ2-2, with D hard to call. CDR1 is SNHLY and CDR2 is FYNNEI in the germline V gene. V was pared by 8 bases and J by 3 bases, with 7 bases between. The CDR3 sequence is 12 residues long.

The sample holds a few counts of this clonotype. The V call is TRBV20-1, the J call TRBJ2-3; 7 bases match TRBD2. Germline V lookup: CDR1 DFQATT, CDR2 SNEGSKA (reference sequence). J lost 0 bases, V lost 5 bases, and 5 bases had no gene match. The CDR3 consists of 14 residues. In DNA form, the CDR3 reads TGCAGTGCTTGGAGCGGGACTAGCACAGATACGCAGTATTTT. Encoded protein: CSAWSGTSTDTQYF.

The genes are TRBV10-3 and TRBJ1-2; the match to TRBD1 covers 7 bases. The CDR3 spans 13 residues. The trim removed 2 bases at V and 5 bases at J, leaving 2 bases unmatched. Germline V lookup: CDR1 ENHRY, CDR2 SYGVKD. The CDR3 is CAISENRGYGYTF. DNA for the CDR3: TGTGCCATCAGTGAGAACAGGGGTTATGGCTACACCTTC.

This clonotype turned up a few times. This sequence joins TRBV29-1 and TRBJ1-5; D is possibly TRBD1 (5 bases). In germline, CDR1 is SQVTM, CDR2 ANQGSEA. The CDR3 is 13 amino acids. V lost 5 bases to trimming and J lost 0 bases, with 8 bases between them. CDR3: CSVSGDSNQPQHF. As DNA, the CDR3 is TGCAGCGTTTCGGGGGATAGCAATCAGCCCCAGCATTTT.

This clonotype has at least ten counts. The chain combines TRBV7-8 with TRBJ2-7; TRBD2 agrees at 10 bases. The CDR3 is 15 residues long. J was trimmed by 3 bases and V by 1 base; bases with no gene match: 3. Germline V CDR1 and CDR2: SGHVS, FQNEAQ. Written as DNA, the CDR3 is TGTGCCAGCAGCTTAGTTCTAGCGGGGGACTACGAGCAGTACTTC. Translating gives CASSLVLAGDYEQYF.

The chain is built from TRBV5-1 and TRBJ2-1; 9 bases match TRBD1. V dropped 3 bases and J dropped 7; count of bases not matched to a gene: 5. Germline V gene sequence: CDR1 SGHRS, CDR2 YFSETQ. This CDR3 contains 14 residues. This CDR3 reads CASSSRTGENEQFF. The CDR3 DNA reads TGCGCCAGCAGCTCCCGGACAGGGGAGAATGAGCAGTTCTTC. Combining the CDR3 with reference TRBV5-1 and TRBJ2-1 gives the whole variable domain KAGVTQTPRYLIKTRGQQVTLSCSPISGHRSVSWYQQTPGQGLQFLFEYFSETQRNKGNFPGRFSGRQFSNSRSEMNVSTLELGDSALYLCASSSRTGENEQFFGPGTRLTVL.